This T cell receptor (beta chain) came from a study of cytomegalovirus exposure and HLA in healthy donors. Study background: Unique TCR beta sequences numbering approximately 100 million came from approximately 180 million T cells in an earlier analysis.

The primer mix had 60 Vbeta and 13 Jbeta primers. Measured with immunoSEQ multiplex PCR; TCRdb has only the in-frame clones, and not every one. The table includes 150,000 to 180,000 clones, 65% to 75% detected once. Of note for this clone: Its antigen is unidentified.

Overall study findings and caveats: Donors belonging to an Asian-associated ancestry cluster reportedly showed fewer N-insertions in productive TCRs than the roughly 670-donor mean, according to what a later analysis found.

This TCR was recovered from a man between 25 and 39 years old in good health and CMV-seronegative. The specimen was PBMCs.

Here the CDR3 DNA reads TGTGCCAGCAGTGCCCGGGAGGGCAATGAGCAGTTCTTC. Its protein is CASSAREGNEQFF. This sequence joins TRBV2 and TRBJ2-1; TRBD2 matches at 8 bases. This CDR3 spans 13 amino acids. The junction had 2 bases not matched to a gene; V was cut back by 4 bases and J by 6 bases. Germline V CDR1 and CDR2: SNHLY, FYNNEI.